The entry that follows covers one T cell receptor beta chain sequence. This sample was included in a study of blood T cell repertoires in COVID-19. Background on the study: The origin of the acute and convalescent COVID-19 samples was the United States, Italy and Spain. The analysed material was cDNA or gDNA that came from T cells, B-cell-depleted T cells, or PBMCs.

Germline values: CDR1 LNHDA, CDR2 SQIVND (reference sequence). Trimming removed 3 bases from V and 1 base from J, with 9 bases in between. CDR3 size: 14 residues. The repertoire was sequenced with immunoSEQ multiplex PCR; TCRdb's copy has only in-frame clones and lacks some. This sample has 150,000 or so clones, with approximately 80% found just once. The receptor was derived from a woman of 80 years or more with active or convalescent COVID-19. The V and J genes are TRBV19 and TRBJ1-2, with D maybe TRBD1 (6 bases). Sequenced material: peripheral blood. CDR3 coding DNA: TGTGCCAGTAGTATGGGACATCTTAACTATGGCTACACCTTC. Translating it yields CASSMGHLNYGYTF.